The 31 T cell receptor beta chains reported below all come from one sample, sequenced in a study of early T cells in non-severe SARS-CoV-2 infection. MiXCR, run by TCRdb on the 5' RACE reads, gives a single entry per CDR3 protein. Of tens of thousands of distinct CDR3 sequences in the sample, around 5% are singletons; the top ten hold around 6.3%. Specimen: whole blood. These receptors came from an adult who was a healthcare worker with PCR-confirmed SARS-CoV-2 infection or an uninfected control (not recorded which).

This chain connects TRBV12-3 or TRBV12-4 to TRBJ1-4; D may be TRBD1 (6 bases). V shed 1 base and J shed 15 bases, with 18 bases lying between them. CDR3 size: 14 residues. CDR3: CASSLEGVGHRLFF. CDR3 DNA sequence: TGTGCCAGCAGTTTAGAAGGTGTGGGACACCGGTTGTTTTTT.

This clonotype is labeled as medium-sized. The chain has TRBV20-1 and TRBJ1-6; D is ambiguous. The CDR3 totals 16 residues. The germline V gene has CDR1 DFQATT and CDR2 SNEGSKA (reference sequence). The germline V and J ends were trimmed by 5 bases and 0 bases, with 14 bases remaining between them. For the CDR3, the DNA is TGCAGTGCTGGACCGAAACCAGTCTCCTATAATTCACCCCTCCACTTT. Translation: CSAGPKPVSYNSPLHF.

The genes are TRBV20-1 and TRBJ2-3, with D unclear. This CDR3 has 14 amino acids. Trimming removed 0 bases at V and 6 bases at J, with 13 bases between. Germline-derived CDR1 and CDR2 are DFQATT and SNEGSKA (reference sequence). The CDR3 here is CSARDSRRSDTQYF. The CDR3, as DNA: TGCAGTGCTAGAGATTCCAGACGAAGCGATACGCAGTATTTT.

The gene calls are TRBV12-3 or TRBV12-4 and TRBJ2-7; D is ambiguous. This CDR3 comprises 12 residues. V lost 3 bases and J lost 5, with 8 bases in between. The CDR3: CASSFTGNEQYF. DNA for the CDR3: TGTGCCAGCAGTTTCACGGGTAACGAGCAGTACTTC.

This clonotype was seen ten or more times. V and J are TRBV13 and TRBJ2-7, with 9 bases fitting TRBD1. This CDR3 has 14 residues. V was pared by 3 bases and J by 2 bases, with 2 bases of the junction left unmatched. Looked up from germline, CDR1 is PRHDT and CDR2 is FYEKMQ (reference sequence). CDR3 in amino acids: CASSFTGGPYEQYF. CDR3 nucleotides: TGTGCCAGCAGCTTCACAGGGGGCCCCTACGAGCAGTACTTC.

This clonotype was picked up many times. The chain links TRBV28 to TRBJ1-5; D is unresolved. Per the germline V gene, CDR1 is MDHEN and CDR2 is SYDVKM. V lost 10 bases, J lost 1 base, and 8 bases lay in between. This CDR3 is built from 12 residues. DNA of the CDR3: TGTGCCACCCTCTTGAGCAATCAGCCCCAGCATTTT. It codes for CATLLSNQPQHF.

This clonotype was seen repeatedly, ten times or more. This rearrangement joins TRBV19 to TRBJ2-3, with 10 bases aligning to TRBD2. Germline assignment: CDR1 LNHDA and CDR2 SQIVND (reference sequence). V gave up 5 bases and J gave up 6 bases; unmatched junction bases: 5. CDR3 size: 14 residues. DNA for the CDR3: TGTGCCAGTAGTGCAAGCGGGGGGGCCGATACGCAGTATTTT. Translated: CASSASGGADTQYF.

The rearrangement joins TRBV3-2 to TRBJ2-5; the tabulated D call, TRBD2, remains unverified against the DNA. TRBV3-2 is tagged as a pseudogene. This CDR3 spans 16 amino acids. DNA of the CDR3: TGTGCCAGCAGCCAAACGGCCAAGCCCGCACGGGAGACCCAGTACTTC. This encodes CASSQTAKPARETQYF.

This clonotype is medium-sized. The V call is TRBV4-1, the J call TRBJ1-1; D is undetermined. Deletions cut 4 bases from V and 0 bases from J, with 18 bases between. Germline loops: CDR1 MGHRA, CDR2 YSYEKL. The CDR3 spans 17 residues. The CDR3 is CASSLDSRRPMNTEAFF. CDR3 DNA: TGCGCCAGCAGCCTCGACTCCCGGAGGCCCATGAACACTGAAGCTTTCTTT.

The table lists this clonotype with a few counts. The rearrangement joins TRBV6-6 to TRBJ1-5; TRBD1 is a possible D gene (5 bases). V was pared by 2 bases and J by 0 bases, with 11 bases between. This CDR3 spans 16 amino acids. CDR1 is MNHNY, CDR2 SVGAGI, per germline (reference sequence). This CDR3 reads CASSYGGYYSNQPQHF. Written as DNA, the CDR3 is TGTGCCAGCAGTTACGGGGGGTATTATAGCAATCAGCCCCAGCATTTT.

This clonotype was counted many times. The chain employs TRBV5-1 and TRBJ2-3; 9 bases line up with TRBD1. Germline V gives CDR1 SGHRS, CDR2 YFSETQ. Trimming cost V 3 bases and J 4 bases; bases outside gene matches: 12. The CDR3 sequence is 17 residues long. The CDR3 sequence: CASSSKDGTGRADTQYF. DNA for the CDR3: TGCGCCAGCAGCTCTAAAGACGGGACAGGGCGCGCAGATACGCAGTATTTT.

With respect to this clonotype: This sequence may be a read error, since a much larger clone differs from it by one base. The chain uses TRBV5-1 and TRBJ2-7, with TRBD1 identical over 9 bases. The CDR3 covers 14 residues. Germline V CDR1 and CDR2: SGHRS, YFSETQ. V trimming: 3 bases; J trimming: 6 bases; junction bases outside the gene matches: 7. The CDR3 coding sequence is TGCGCCAGCAGCTCCCGGGACAGGGCTAGCGAGCAGTACTTC. Protein sequence: CASSSRDRASEQYF.

This clonotype was seen at least ten times. This chain joins TRBV10-3 and TRBJ2-2; D is uncertain. Between the trimmed V and J ends, which lost 2 bases and 6 bases, there was a span of 4 bases. Germline lookup yields CDR1 ENHRY and CDR2 SYGVKD. The CDR3 runs to 12 residues. CDR3 sequence reads: CAISERAGELFF. The CDR3 nucleotides read TGTGCCATCAGTGAGAGGGCCGGGGAGCTGTTTTTT.

This clonotype has ten or more counts. This chain joins TRBV12-2 and TRBJ1-1. TRBV12-2 is an annotated pseudogene. This CDR3 region has 15 residues. The CDR3 sequence: CASRSHLVRNTEAFF. Written as DNA, the CDR3 is TGTGCAAGTCGCTCCCACCTGGTTCGGAACACTGAAGCTTTCTTT.

This clonotype appeared many times. The chain employs TRBV28 and TRBJ2-3; weak D call: TRBD2 (6 bases). The CDR3 covers 16 residues. Per the germline V gene, CDR1 is MDHEN and CDR2 is SYDVKM. Trimming cost V 5 bases and J 2 bases, with 17 bases left between them. CDR3 amino acids: CASSPQPGLDTDTQYF. The CDR3 nucleotides are TGTGCCAGCAGTCCCCAGCCGGGACTCGACACAGATACGCAGTATTTT. The entire variable domain, with the rest obtained from reference TRBV28 and TRBJ2-3, is as follows: DVKVTQSSRYLVKRTGEKVFLECVQDMDHENMFWYRQDPGLGLRLIYFSYDVKMKEKGDIPEGYSVSREKKERFSLILESASTNQTSMYLCASSPQPGLDTDTQYFGPGTRLTVL.

By frequency in the sample, this clonotype is medium-sized. This chain connects TRBV5-1 to TRBJ2-3; D call uncertain. CDR1 and CDR2 (germline): SGHRS, YFSETQ. Trimming left V 2 bases short and J 0 bases short, with 7 bases between. The CDR3 totals 14 residues. The CDR3 region is CASSFEISTDTQYF. CDR3 bases: TGCGCCAGCAGCTTTGAGATTAGCACAGATACGCAGTATTTT.

Ten or more counts support this clonotype. This chain links TRBV18 with TRBJ2-6; D remains unclear. Germline V gene data show CDR1 as KGHSH and CDR2 as LQKENI. The V and J ends lost 3 bases and 2 bases respectively, with 8 bases between them. This CDR3 is built from 15 residues. CDR3 sequence (DNA): TGTGCCAGCTCACCGACGGTGGCTGGGGCCAACGTCCTGACTTTC. Translation: CASSPTVAGANVLTF. Full variable domain (rest looked up from reference TRBV18 and TRBJ2-6): NAGVMQNPRHLVRRRGQEARLRCSPMKGHSHVYWYRQLPEEGLKFMVYLQKENIIDESGMPKERFSAEFPKEGPSILRIQQVVRGDSAAYFCASSPTVAGANVLTFGAGSRLTVL.

This clonotype occurred many times. The CDR3 nucleotides are TGTGCCAGTCAGTTAGCGGGAGCTATAGATACGCAGTATTTT. As protein: CASQLAGAIDTQYF. This rearrangement joins TRBV19 to TRBJ2-3; the match to TRBD2 covers 9 bases. The CDR3 length is 14 residues. Germline V CDR1 and CDR2: LNHDA, SQIVND (reference sequence). V was pared by 8 bases and J by 5 bases, with 8 bases of the junction left unmatched.

This clonotype was detected ten times or more. The rearrangement links TRBV2 to TRBJ1-1; D gene unclear. Germline lookup yields CDR1 SNHLY and CDR2 FYNNEI. The length of the CDR3 is 17 residues. Trimming cost V 5 bases and J 0 bases, with 19 bases left between them. The CDR3 spells CASSTMRDTTLNTEAFF. For the CDR3, the DNA is TGTGCCAGCAGTACGATGAGAGACACTACTTTGAACACTGAAGCTTTCTTT.

This clonotype occurred a few times. The chain couples TRBV29-1 to TRBJ2-7, with 9 bases that match TRBD1. Germline CDR1 reads SQVTM; CDR2 reads ANQGSEA. Unmatched junction bases numbered 9, after V lost 7 bases and J lost 2 bases. This CDR3 has 14 residues. CDR3 residues: CSALGQGPPYEQYF. CDR3 DNA: TGCAGCGCCCTGGGACAGGGCCCCCCCTACGAGCAGTACTTC.

This clonotype showed up many times. This rearrangement joins TRBV20-1 to TRBJ2-5, with TRBD2 identical over 9 bases. Looked up from germline, CDR1 is DFQATT and CDR2 is SNEGSKA (reference sequence). The CDR3 length is 14 residues. Trimming cost V 5 bases and J 7 bases; bases outside gene matches: 11. The CDR3 DNA is TGCAGTGCTGGACCAGCGGGAGGCGAGGGGACCCAGTACTTC. Protein sequence: CSAGPAGGEGTQYF.

This clonotype was seen a handful of times. The chain employs TRBV20-1 and TRBJ2-7; TRBD1 matches at 7 bases. CDR3 length equals 13 residues. With V trimmed by 3 bases and J by 2 bases, 4 bases remained unmatched. Germline values: CDR1 DFQATT, CDR2 SNEGSKA (reference sequence). For the CDR3, the DNA is TGCAGTGCTAGGTCAGACAGGGCCTACGAGCAGTACTTC. Residues: CSARSDRAYEQYF.

This clonotype was recorded at least ten times. The chain carries TRBV2 and TRBJ2-7, with D tentatively TRBD2 (5 bases). CDR1 and CDR2 (germline): SNHLY, FYNNEI. Trimming left V 6 bases short and J 3 bases short, with 12 bases between. This CDR3 has 13 residues. CDR3 in amino acids: CASRDFLYYEQYF. Here the CDR3 DNA reads TGTGCCAGCAGGGACTTTTTGTACTACGAGCAGTACTTC.

J is TRBJ1-5 and V is TRBV20-1, with TRBD1 matching over 7 bases. The CDR3 length is 13 residues. The germline V gene has CDR1 DFQATT and CDR2 SNEGSKA (reference sequence). Losses at the gene ends were 5 bases for V and 5 bases for J; bases not matched to a gene: 6. The CDR3 DNA is TGCAGTGCTTTTAGACAGGGTGATCAGCCCCAGCATTTT. Its protein is CSAFRQGDQPQHF.

This clonotype has at least ten counts. This rearrangement joins TRBV9 to TRBJ2-1; 9 bases align to TRBD2. Germline V gives CDR1 SGDLS, CDR2 YYNGEE. J was trimmed by 5 bases and V by 0 bases; bases with no gene match: 9. This CDR3 is 17 amino acids long. CDR3 in amino acids: CASSVVTSGLADNEQFF. CDR3 nucleotide sequence: TGTGCCAGCAGCGTAGTAACTAGCGGGCTAGCAGACAATGAGCAGTTCTTC.

The CDR3 is CASSLGRDVITYEQYF. The DNA for the CDR3 is TGTGCCAGCAGTTTAGGCAGGGACGTCATTACCTACGAGCAGTACTTC. The chain has TRBV12-3 or TRBV12-4 and TRBJ2-7; D is possibly TRBD1 or TRBD2 (5 bases each). The CDR3 loop spans 16 amino acids. V shed 1 base and J shed 2 bases, with 15 bases lying between them.

This clonotype has a count of ten or more. This chain connects TRBV7-6 to TRBJ2-1, with 9 nucleotides matching TRBD2. Germline V CDR1 and CDR2: SGHVS, FNYEAQ. This CDR3 comprises 15 residues. With 1 base clipped from V and 5 bases from J, the junction kept 3 bases outside the gene matches. The CDR3 loop reads CASSLVLAGNNEQFF. In DNA, the CDR3 is TGTGCCAGCAGCTTAGTTCTAGCGGGGAACAATGAGCAGTTCTTC.

This clonotype was counted ten times or more. This chain links TRBV9 with TRBJ2-1; 9 bases align to TRBD2. This CDR3 contains 16 residues. Unmatched junction bases numbered 4, after V lost 0 bases and J lost 3 bases. Germline CDR1 SGDLS, CDR2 YYNGEE. The CDR3 coding sequence is TGTGCCAGCAGCGTAGCCGCTAGCGGGAACTACAATGAGCAGTTCTTC. It specifies CASSVAASGNYNEQFF.

This clonotype was observed a few times. The rearrangement uses TRBV19 and TRBJ2-7; D unresolved. The CDR3 has 11 amino acids. V shed 6 bases and J shed 0 bases, with 3 bases lying between them. The germline gives CDR1 LNHDA, CDR2 SQIVND (reference sequence). In nucleotides, the CDR3 is TGTGCCAGTAGCGACTCCTACGAGCAGTACTTC. Encoded protein: CASSDSYEQYF.

This clonotype was counted many times. The chain joins TRBV29-1 to TRBJ2-7; the D is unclear. This CDR3 is built from 12 residues. Germline assignment: CDR1 SQVTM and CDR2 ANQGSEA. V was clipped by 3 bases and J by 0 bases, with 6 bases between them. The DNA for the CDR3 is TGCAGCGTTGAGACCTTCTCCTACGAGCAGTACTTC. It is translated as CSVETFSYEQYF.

At least ten counts were recorded for this clonotype. This chain connects TRBV29-1 to TRBJ1-1; TRBD1 is a possible D gene (6 bases). The CDR3 has 13 residues. The V and J ends lost 7 bases and 0 bases respectively, with 12 bases between them. Per germline, CDR1 SQVTM and CDR2 ANQGSEA. The CDR3 nucleotides are TGCAGCGCCGGACAGATTTTGAACACTGAAGCTTTCTTT. Translated, it gives CSAGQILNTEAFF. Full variable domain (outside the CDR3, taken from reference TRBV29-1 and TRBJ1-1): SAVISQKPSRDICQRGTSLTIQCQVDSQVTMMFWYRQQPGQSLTLIATANQGSEATYESGFVIDKFPISRPNLTFSTLTVSNMSPEDSSIYLCSAGQILNTEAFFGQGTRLTVV.